Presented here are 2 T cell receptor beta chains from one specimen sequenced in a study of T cells in Graves' hyperthyroidism and ophthalmopathy. Regions amplified from RNA transcripts were the TCR beta CDR3 regions. The TCR CDR3 was amplified in a first-round RT-PCR using the HTBI primer set. TCRdb re-analysed the multiplex PCR reads in MiXCR, keeping a single row per CDR3 protein. The data show hundreds of thousands of distinct CDR3 sequences, approximately 13% seen once. The sample comprised blood. The receptors stem from a woman between 18 and 29 years old with Graves' hyperthyroidism.

This clonotype has at least ten counts. J is TRBJ2-2 and V is TRBV7-3; D possibly matches TRBD1 or TRBD2 (5 bases each). Germline CDR1 SGHTA, CDR2 FQGTGA. The CDR3 has 15 residues. The V gene lost 8 bases and the J gene lost 4 bases, with 17 bases spanning the gap. This CDR3 reads CASGNEGSGTGELFF. The CDR3 DNA sequence: TGTGCCAGCGGAAACGAGGGGTCGGGCACCGGGGAGCTGTTTTTT.

This clonotype appeared a few times. V and J are TRBV4-1 and TRBJ1-1; D is perhaps TRBD1 (6 bases). V dropped 1 base and J dropped 2 bases, with 11 bases sitting between them. CDR1 MGHRA and CDR2 YSYEKL come from the germline V gene. The CDR3 runs 15 residues. The CDR3 loop reads CASSQAWGHNTEAFF. CDR3 DNA: TGCGCCAGCAGCCAAGCCTGGGGACACAACACTGAAGCTTTCTTT.